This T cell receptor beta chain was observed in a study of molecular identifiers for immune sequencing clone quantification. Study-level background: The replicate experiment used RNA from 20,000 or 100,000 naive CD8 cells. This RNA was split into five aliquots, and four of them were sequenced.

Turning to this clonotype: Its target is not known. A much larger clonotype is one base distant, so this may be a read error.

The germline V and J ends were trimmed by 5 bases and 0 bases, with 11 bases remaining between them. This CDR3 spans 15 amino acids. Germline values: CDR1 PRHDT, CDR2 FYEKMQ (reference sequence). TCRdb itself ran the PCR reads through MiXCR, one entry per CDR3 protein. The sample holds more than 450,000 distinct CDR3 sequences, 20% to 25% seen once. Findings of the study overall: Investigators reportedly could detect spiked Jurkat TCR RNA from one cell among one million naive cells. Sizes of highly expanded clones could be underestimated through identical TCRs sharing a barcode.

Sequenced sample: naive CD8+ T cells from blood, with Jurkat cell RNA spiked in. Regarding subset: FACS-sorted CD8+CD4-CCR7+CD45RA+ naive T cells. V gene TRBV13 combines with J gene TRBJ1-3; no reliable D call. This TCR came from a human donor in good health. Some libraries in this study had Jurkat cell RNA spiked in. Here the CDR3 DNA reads TGTGCCAGCAGCATCGACGGGTTCTCTGGAAACACCATATATTTT. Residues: CASSIDGFSGNTIYF.